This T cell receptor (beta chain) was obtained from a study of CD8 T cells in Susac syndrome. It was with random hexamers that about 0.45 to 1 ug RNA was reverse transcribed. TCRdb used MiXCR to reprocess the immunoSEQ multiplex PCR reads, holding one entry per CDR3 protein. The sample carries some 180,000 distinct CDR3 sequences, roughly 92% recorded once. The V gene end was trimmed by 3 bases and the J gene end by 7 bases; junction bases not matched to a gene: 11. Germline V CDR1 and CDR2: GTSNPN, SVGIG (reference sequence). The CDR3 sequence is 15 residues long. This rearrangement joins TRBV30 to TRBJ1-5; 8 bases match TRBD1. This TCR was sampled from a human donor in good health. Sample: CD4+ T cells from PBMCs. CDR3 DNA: TGTGCCTGGAGCGCCGACAGGGGTCAAGGACAGCCCCAGCATTTT. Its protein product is CAWSADRGQGQPQHF. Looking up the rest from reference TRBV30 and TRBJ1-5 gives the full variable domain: SQTIHQWPATLVQPVGSPLSLECTVEGTSNPNLYWYRQAAGRGLQLLFYSVGIGQISSEVPQNLSASRPQDRQFILSSKKLLLSDSGFYLCAWSADRGQGQPQHFGDGTRLSIL.